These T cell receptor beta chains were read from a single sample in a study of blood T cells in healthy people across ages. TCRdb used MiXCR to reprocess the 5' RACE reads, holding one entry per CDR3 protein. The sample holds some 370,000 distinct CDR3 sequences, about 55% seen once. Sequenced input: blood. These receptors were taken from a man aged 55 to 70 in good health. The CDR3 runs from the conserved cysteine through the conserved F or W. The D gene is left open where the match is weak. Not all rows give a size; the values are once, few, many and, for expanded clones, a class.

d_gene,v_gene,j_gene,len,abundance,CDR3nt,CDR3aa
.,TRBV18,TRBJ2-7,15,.,TGTGCCAGCTCACGAAGTCGGACGGAGGGAGGCGAGCAGTACTTC,CASSRSRTEGGEQYF
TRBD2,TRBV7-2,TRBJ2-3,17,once,TGTGCCAGCAGCACAGTAGCGGGAGGGCCTATCACAGATACGCAGTATTTT,CASSTVAGGPITDTQYF
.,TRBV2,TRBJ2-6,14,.,TGTGCCAGCAGTCCTGACTCTGGGGCCAACGTCCTGACTTTC,CASSPDSGANVLTF
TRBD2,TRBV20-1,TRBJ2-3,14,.,TGCAGTGCTACGTTACCCGGGACTAGGGATACGCAGTATTTT,CSATLPGTRDTQYF
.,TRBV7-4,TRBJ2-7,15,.,TGTGCCAGCAGCCCCGGCCAAGGACTATCCTACGAGCAGTCCTTC,CASSPGQGLSYEQSF
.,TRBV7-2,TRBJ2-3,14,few,TGTGCCAGCAGCAAAGTCGGCCGCACAGATACGCAGTATTTT,CASSKVGRTDTQYF
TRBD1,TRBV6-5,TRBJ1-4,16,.,TGTGCCAGCAGTTCTCTGGGACAGGGTGCGGAGGAAAAACTGTTTTTT,CASSSLGQGAEEKLFF
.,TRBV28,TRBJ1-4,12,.,TGTGCCAGCAGTCCAAGTTATGAAAAACTGTTTTTT,CASSPSYEKLFF
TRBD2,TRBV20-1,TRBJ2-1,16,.,TGCAGTGCACCTGACAAATGGACTAGCGGGGACAATGAGCAGTTCTTC,CSAPDKWTSGDNEQFF
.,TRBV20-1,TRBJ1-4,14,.,TGCAGTGCTAATCGAAGGTCTGCTAATGAAAAACTGTTTTTT,CSANRRSANEKLFF
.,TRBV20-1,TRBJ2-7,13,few,TGCAGTGCTAGATACAGGGAACCCTACGAGCAGTACTTC,CSARYREPYEQYF
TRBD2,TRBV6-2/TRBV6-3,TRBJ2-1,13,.,TGTGCCAGCAGTTACTCCTTAGCGGGGATACAGTTCTTC,CASSYSLAGIQFF
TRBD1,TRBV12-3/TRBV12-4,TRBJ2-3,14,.,TGTGCCAGCAGAAGGACAGGGAGAGCAGATGTGCAGTATTTT,CASRRTGRADVQYF
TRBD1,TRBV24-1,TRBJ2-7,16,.,TGTGCCACCAGTGACCCAAGACAGGGGAAGGACTACGAGCAGTACTTC,CATSDPRQGKDYEQYF
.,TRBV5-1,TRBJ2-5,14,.,TGCGCCAGCAGCTCCGGCATGGACGGGGAGACCCAGTACTTC,CASSSGMDGETQYF
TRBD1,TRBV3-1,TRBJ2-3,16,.,TGTGCCAGCAGCCGACGATCCGGACAGGGCACAGATACGCAGTATTTT,CASSRRSGQGTDTQYF
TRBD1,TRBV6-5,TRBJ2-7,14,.,TGTGCCAGCAGTTCAGGGGGCACTATCAACGAGCAGTACTTC,CASSSGGTINEQYF
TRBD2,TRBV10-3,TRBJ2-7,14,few,TGTGCCATCAGTGAAACTAGCGGGACTTACGAGCAGTACTTC,CAISETSGTYEQYF
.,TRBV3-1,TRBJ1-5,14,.,TGTGCCAGCAGCCAAGGAAGGCGAAATCAGCCCCAGCATTTT,CASSQGRRNQPQHF
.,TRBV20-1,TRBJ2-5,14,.,TGCAGTGCTAGAGGAGGGACGTGCAAAGAGACCCAGTACTTC,CSARGGTCKETQYF
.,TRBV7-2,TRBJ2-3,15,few,TGTGCCAGCAGCTTAGATACGGGAAGCACAGATACGCAGTATTTT,CASSLDTGSTDTQYF
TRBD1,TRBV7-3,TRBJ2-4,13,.,TGTGCCAGCAGCCTGGGACAGCAAAACATTCAGTACTTC,CASSLGQQNIQYF
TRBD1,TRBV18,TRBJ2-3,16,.,TGTGCCAGCTCATTCAACAGGGGGCGATCATCAGATACGCAGTATTTT,CASSFNRGRSSDTQYF
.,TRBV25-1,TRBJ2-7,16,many,TGTGCCAGCAGTGAAGGTTGGGGGAACCCAGCCTACGAGCAGTACTTC,CASSEGWGNPAYEQYF
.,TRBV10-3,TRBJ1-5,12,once,TGTGCCATCAGTGACCTCAATCAGCCCCAGCATTTT,CAISDLNQPQHF
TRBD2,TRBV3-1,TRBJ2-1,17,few,TGTGCCAGCAGCCGATCACTAGCGGGGGTGCCCTACAATGAGCAGTTCTTC,CASSRSLAGVPYNEQFF